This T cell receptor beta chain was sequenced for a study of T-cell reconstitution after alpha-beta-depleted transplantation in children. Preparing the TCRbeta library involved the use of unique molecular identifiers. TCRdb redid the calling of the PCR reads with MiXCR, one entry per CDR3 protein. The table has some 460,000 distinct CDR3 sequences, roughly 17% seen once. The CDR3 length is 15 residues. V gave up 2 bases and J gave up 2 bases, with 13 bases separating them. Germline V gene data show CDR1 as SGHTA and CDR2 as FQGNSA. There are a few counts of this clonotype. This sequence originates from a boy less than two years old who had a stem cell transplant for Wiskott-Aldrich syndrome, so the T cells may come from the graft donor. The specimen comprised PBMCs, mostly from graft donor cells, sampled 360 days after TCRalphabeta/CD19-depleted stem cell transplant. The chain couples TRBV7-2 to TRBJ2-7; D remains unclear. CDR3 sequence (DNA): TGTGCCAGCAGCTTATCTCGACTCATGGCCTACGAGCAGTACTTC. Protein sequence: CASSLSRLMAYEQYF.